Each of the 14 T cell receptor beta chains below was sequenced from the same sample in a study of identical twins. MiXCR, run by TCRdb on the 5' RACE reads, gives a single entry per CDR3 protein. The repertoire holds fewer than 250,000 distinct CDR3 sequences, with less than 9.5% as singletons. Sequencing was carried out using memory (CD45RO+) T cells sorted from blood. These receptors all come from a woman in her late teens or twenties in good health.

This clonotype was counted a few times. The chain carries TRBV5-6 and TRBJ2-3; D gene uncertain. V dropped 2 bases and J dropped 6 bases, with 4 bases sitting between them. This CDR3 is built from 11 residues. Germline loops: CDR1 SGHDT, CDR2 YYEEEE. The CDR3 DNA follows: TGTGCCAGCAGCTTTGTGGATACGCAGTATTTT. It encodes CASSFVDTQYF.

There are a few counts of this clonotype. The rearrangement joins TRBV20-1 to TRBJ2-1; 8 bases align to TRBD2. Per germline, CDR1 DFQATT and CDR2 SNEGSKA (reference sequence). V trimming: 0 bases; J trimming: 7 bases; junction bases outside the gene matches: 8. CDR3 size: 15 residues. The CDR3 DNA reads as TGCAGTGCTAGAGATATAGCGGGATTAAGGAATGAGCAGTTCTTC. Its translation: CSARDIAGLRNEQFF.

This clonotype appeared a few times. The chain carries TRBV24-1 and TRBJ2-2; 9 nucleotides match TRBD2. This CDR3 is 16 amino acids long. CDR1 is KGHDR, CDR2 SFDVKD, per germline. Trimming cost V 5 bases and J 4 bases; bases outside gene matches: 7. CDR3 nucleotides: TGTGCCACCAGTGGGGTAGCGGGAGACGGCACCGGGGAGCTGTTTTTT. Translation: CATSGVAGDGTGELFF.

This chain joins TRBV20-1 and TRBJ2-3; D is possibly TRBD1 or TRBD2 (5 bases each). The CDR3 is 12 residues long. The germline gives CDR1 DFQATT, CDR2 SNEGSKA (reference sequence). V lost 3 bases, J lost 2 bases, and 6 bases lay in between. CDR3 in amino acids: CSARGDTDTQYF. In DNA form, the CDR3 reads TGCAGTGCTAGGGGGGACACAGATACGCAGTATTTT.

The chain couples TRBV24-1 to TRBJ2-4; the D gene is possibly TRBD1 (6 bases). The V gene's germline CDR1 is KGHDR and CDR2 SFDVKD. The germline V and J ends were trimmed by 4 bases and 0 bases, with 15 bases remaining between them. The CDR3 is 17 amino acids. CDR3 sequence: CATSEPGHPIAKNIQYF. CDR3 sequence (DNA): TGTGCCACCAGTGAGCCGGGACATCCCATAGCCAAAAACATTCAGTACTTC.

This clonotype has just a few counts. The V and J genes are TRBV20-1 and TRBJ2-3; 10 nucleotides align to TRBD2. Unmatched junction bases numbered 6, after V lost 0 bases and J lost 6 bases. This CDR3 region has 15 residues. Looked up from germline, CDR1 is DFQATT and CDR2 is SNEGSKA (reference sequence). Here the CDR3 reads CSARDSGGSMDTQYF. In DNA, the CDR3 is TGCAGTGCTAGAGATAGCGGGGGGTCAATGGATACGCAGTATTTT.

This clonotype was found once. Germline is not matched at one junction end, which may reflect a read error. V is TRBV5-6 and J is TRBJ2-5; D remains ambiguous. Germline CDR1 reads SGHDT; CDR2 reads YYEEEE. The CDR3 sequence is 13 residues long. This CDR3 is CAGSLAGERTQYF. The CDR3 DNA reads TGTGCCGGCAGCTTGGCAGGAGAGAGGACCCAGTACTTC.

This clonotype has at least ten counts. V is TRBV12-3 or TRBV12-4 and J is TRBJ1-4; a weak D match, TRBD1 (6 bases). Between the trimmed V and J ends, which lost 5 bases and 10 bases, there was a span of 14 bases. This CDR3 spans 13 amino acids. CDR3 sequence (DNA): TGTGCCAGCAGTACCCAGTCAGGGGCAAAACTGTTTTTT. Its protein is CASSTQSGAKLFF.

This clonotype showed up just a few times. The V call is TRBV20-1, the J call TRBJ2-3; TRBD2 agrees at 9 bases. With 3 bases clipped from V and 2 bases from J, the junction kept 6 bases outside the gene matches. The CDR3 covers 15 residues. CDR1 and CDR2 (germline): DFQATT, SNEGSKA (reference sequence). The CDR3: CSASGLAGNTDTQYF. In DNA form, the CDR3 reads TGCAGTGCTAGTGGGCTAGCGGGGAACACAGATACGCAGTATTTT.

This clonotype was seen more than once but under ten times. The chain employs TRBV20-1 and TRBJ1-4; no definite D call. Germline V lookup: CDR1 DFQATT, CDR2 SNEGSKA (reference sequence). V dropped 6 bases and J dropped 8 bases, with 16 bases sitting between them. The CDR3 is 13 residues long. This chain's CDR3 is CSAHSGGVEKLFF. The CDR3 nucleotides are TGCAGTGCCCATTCAGGCGGAGTCGAAAAACTGTTTTTT.

This clonotype has a count of ten or more. The chain links TRBV4-3 to TRBJ2-2; the D call may be TRBD1 or TRBD2 (5 bases each). Between the trimmed V and J ends, which lost 4 bases and 4 bases, there was a span of 16 bases. The CDR3 is 16 residues long. Germline CDR1 reads LGHNA; CDR2 reads YSLEER. DNA for the CDR3: TGCGCCAGCAGCCTAAATAGGGACCTGGGCACCGGGGAGCTGTTTTTT. Translated: CASSLNRDLGTGELFF.

The genes are TRBV5-6 and TRBJ2-1; D is perhaps TRBD2 (6 bases). The CDR3 loop spans 15 amino acids. Trimming left V 4 bases short and J 0 bases short, with 11 bases between. The germline V gene encodes CDR1 SGHDT and CDR2 YYEEEE. The CDR3 loop reads CASSAGPHSYNEQFF. Here the CDR3 DNA reads TGTGCCAGCAGCGCGGGACCCCACTCCTACAATGAGCAGTTCTTC.

This clonotype was seen many times. The chain employs TRBV12-3 or TRBV12-4 and TRBJ2-4, with D possibly matching TRBD2 (6 bases). This CDR3 has 14 amino acids. Trimming cost V 3 bases and J 7 bases, with 13 bases left between them. CDR3 nucleotides: TGTGCCAGCAGTTTGGGGCGCGGGGCGAACATTCAGTACTTC. Residues: CASSLGRGANIQYF.

There are a few counts of this clonotype. The chain combines TRBV4-3 with TRBJ1-2; 7 nucleotides line up with TRBD1. The CDR3 contains 15 residues. Germline V gene data show CDR1 as LGHNA and CDR2 as YSLEER. After removal of 0 bases from V and 8 bases from J, the junction contained 9 bases not matched to a gene. The CDR3 region is CASSQDVDREEGYTF. The DNA of the CDR3 is TGCGCCAGCAGCCAAGATGTCGACAGGGAGGAAGGCTACACCTTC.